The 24 T cell receptor beta chains below come from one sample, sequenced in a study of blood T cell repertoires in COVID-19. Sequenced by immunoSEQ multiplex PCR; TCRdb stores in-frame clones only, minus some. The table lists about 130,000 clones, about 70% of them singletons. The material sequenced was peripheral blood. The source of these receptors is a man aged 80 or over with COVID-19, enrolled during active disease.

The V call is TRBV7-9, the J call TRBJ1-4; tentative D call: TRBD1 (6 bases). Germline CDR1 SEHNR, CDR2 FQNEAQ (reference sequence). The V gene lost 5 bases and the J gene lost 8 bases, with 18 bases spanning the gap. The CDR3 has 15 residues. The CDR3 is CASSLVGTSREKLFF. In nucleotides, the CDR3 is TGTGCCAGCAGCCTGGTCGGGACATCGAGAGAAAAACTGTTTTTT. The whole variable domain, remainder taken from reference TRBV7-9 and TRBJ1-4, is DTGVSQNPRHKITKRGQNVTFRCDPISEHNRLYWYRQTLGQGPEFLTYFQNEAQLEKSRLLSDRFSAERPKGSFSTLEIQRTEQGDSAMYLCASSLVGTSREKLFFGSGTQLSVL.

This rearrangement joins TRBV7-3 to TRBJ2-2, with unresolved D. Trimming left V 3 bases short and J 5 bases short, with 7 bases between. Germline loops: CDR1 SGHTA, CDR2 FQGTGA. The CDR3 covers 13 residues. Here the CDR3 reads CASSFEDTGELFF. The DNA of the CDR3 is TGTGCCAGCAGCTTTGAGGATACCGGGGAGCTGTTTTTT.

This chain links TRBV5-1 with TRBJ2-5, with 7 bases fitting TRBD1. CDR1 and CDR2 (germline): SGHRS, YFSETQ. This CDR3 comprises 16 residues. Germline trimming cut 5 bases from V and 4 bases from J; bases unmatched to any gene: 14. This CDR3 is CASRTQAGGILETQYF. The CDR3 DNA reads as TGCGCCAGCAGGACCCAGGCAGGGGGTATTCTAGAGACCCAGTACTTC.

The chain uses TRBV7-2 and TRBJ1-2; 8 bases fit TRBD1. This CDR3 has 13 residues. Germline assignment: CDR1 SGHTA and CDR2 FQGNSA. Trimming removed 5 bases from V and 8 bases from J; junction bases left unmatched: 7. The CDR3 nucleotides are TGTGCCAGCAGCCCCGGACAGGGCTACGGCTACACCTTC. Residues: CASSPGQGYGYTF.

The chain links TRBV2 to TRBJ2-2; D unresolved. There are 14 residues in the CDR3. Per the germline V gene, CDR1 is SNHLY and CDR2 is FYNNEI. Trimming left V 2 bases short and J 3 bases short, with 7 bases between. CDR3 in DNA: TGTGCCAGCAGTGAACTACGGTACACCGGGGAGCTGTTTTTT. It codes for CASSELRYTGELFF.

The CDR3 sequence is CASSPGHPYGYTF. Written as DNA, the CDR3 is TGTGCCAGCAGTCCGGGACACCCCTATGGCTACACCTTC. The chain links TRBV12-3 or TRBV12-4 to TRBJ1-2; maybe TRBD1 (6 bases). This CDR3 contains 13 residues. Trimming cost V 5 bases and J 4 bases, with 11 bases left between them.

Worth noting for this clone: One end of the junction does not line up with germline, which may come from a read error. Here the CDR3 DNA reads TGTGCCAGTAGCATAGGACTAGCGGGGAGTGTAGGGCAGTTCTTC. It specifies CASSIGLAGSVGQFF. V usage is TRBV19 and J usage is TRBJ2-1; 12 nucleotides match TRBD2. Germline lookup yields CDR1 LNHDA and CDR2 SQIVND (reference sequence). This CDR3 is 15 amino acids long.

The CDR3 DNA sequence: TGTGCCAGCAGCCCGTCGACAGGGAATGAGCAGTTCTTC. As protein: CASSPSTGNEQFF. The chain joins TRBV7-2 to TRBJ2-1, with 7 bases that match TRBD1. The ends lost 5 bases at V and 7 bases at J; junction bases unmatched: 5. The germline gives CDR1 SGHTA, CDR2 FQGNSA. CDR3 length: 13 residues.

The chain employs TRBV9 and TRBJ2-2, with 7 bases lining up with TRBD2. Germline V gives CDR1 SGDLS, CDR2 YYNGEE. Trimming removed 0 bases from V and 0 bases from J; junction bases left unmatched: 8. The CDR3 contains 18 residues. The CDR3 sequence: CASSVASSGLANTGELFF. CDR3 bases: TGTGCCAGCAGCGTAGCATCTAGCGGTCTCGCGAACACCGGGGAGCTGTTTTTT.

The genes are TRBV9 and TRBJ2-3, with 10 bases that match TRBD2. Germline V CDR1 and CDR2: SGDLS, YYNGEE. This CDR3 comprises 16 residues. J lost 3 bases, V lost 2 bases, and 6 bases had no gene match. Here the CDR3 DNA reads TGTGCCAGCAGCGTTCTAGCGGGAGTTAGGACAGATACGCAGTATTTT. Encoded protein: CASSVLAGVRTDTQYF.

This clone is categorized as medium-sized. The rearrangement uses TRBV5-5 and TRBJ2-2; 7 bases align to TRBD1. The CDR3 length is 15 residues. The ends lost 4 bases at V and 1 base at J; junction bases unmatched: 4. Germline loops: CDR1 SGHKS, CDR2 YYEKEE (reference sequence). Here the CDR3 reads CASSSRDRNTGELFF. CDR3 DNA sequence: TGTGCCAGCAGCAGCCGGGACAGGAACACCGGGGAGCTGTTTTTT.

The chain has TRBV30 and TRBJ2-7; the D is unclear. This CDR3 region has 15 residues. The V and J ends lost 4 bases and 6 bases respectively, with 22 bases between them. Germline loops: CDR1 GTSNPN, CDR2 SVGIG (reference sequence). The CDR3 nucleotides read TGTGCCTGGACTCCGCCCCCATCCGCCACGGGCGAGCAGTACTTC. It specifies CAWTPPPSATGEQYF.

This clone was detected only once. The chain joins TRBV6-5 to TRBJ2-5; possible D gene TRBD2, 5 bases. The CDR3 consists of 14 residues. Germline lookup yields CDR1 MNHEY and CDR2 SVGAGI. V was clipped by 2 bases and J by 0 bases, with 7 bases between them. The CDR3 DNA is TGTGCCAGCAGTTACGTCGGGGACCAAGAGACCCAGTACTTC. Translating it yields CASSYVGDQETQYF.

The V call is TRBV29-1, the J call TRBJ1-1; D is possibly TRBD1 (5 bases). The germline V gene has CDR1 SQVTM and CDR2 ANQGSEA. With 5 bases removed from V and 0 bases from J, the gap between germline ends came to 13 bases. The CDR3 has 14 amino acids. The CDR3 nucleotides are TGCAGCGTTACAAGAGACAGCATGAACACTGAAGCTTTCTTT. Translating gives CSVTRDSMNTEAFF.

The chain employs TRBV5-6 and TRBJ2-7; 9 bases fit TRBD2. After removal of 0 bases from V and 2 bases from J, the junction contained 6 bases not matched to a gene. The germline V gene encodes CDR1 SGHDT and CDR2 YYEEEE. CDR3 length equals 16 residues. The CDR3 here is CASSLAVAGAPYEQYF. The CDR3 coding sequence is TGTGCCAGCAGCTTGGCGGTAGCGGGAGCTCCCTACGAGCAGTACTTC.

There are a few counts of this clone. The chain combines TRBV3-1 (or the pseudogene TRBV3-2) with TRBJ2-7, with D possibly matching TRBD2 (6 bases). The CDR3 covers 14 residues. Between the trimmed V and J ends, which lost 1 base and 7 bases, there was a span of 14 bases. The V gene's germline CDR1 is LGHDT and CDR2 YNNKEL (reference sequence). This chain's CDR3 is CASSQVRGGAEQYF. CDR3 nucleotide sequence: TGTGCCAGCAGCCAAGTTCGGGGAGGAGCAGAGCAGTACTTC.

Many counts were recorded for this clone. This chain links TRBV15 with TRBJ2-7, with 9 bases identical to TRBD1. V lost 3 bases and J lost 4; bases outside the gene matches: 4. Looked up from germline, CDR1 is LNHNV and CDR2 is YYDKDF (reference sequence). The CDR3 sequence is 14 residues long. CDR3 region: CATSRGGQGYEQYF. CDR3 in DNA: TGTGCCACCAGCAGGGGGGGACAGGGTTACGAGCAGTACTTC.

This chain links TRBV7-9 with TRBJ1-3; the D gene is possibly TRBD1 (6 bases). The V and J ends lost 3 bases and 4 bases respectively, with 10 bases between them. This CDR3 is built from 14 residues. Germline V gene lookup returns CDR1 SEHNR and CDR2 FQNEAQ (reference sequence). In DNA, the CDR3 is TGTGCCAGCAGCTTGCAGGGGCTGGGAAACACCATATATTTT. This translates into CASSLQGLGNTIYF.

V is TRBV9 and J is TRBJ2-5; the match to TRBD2 covers 12 bases. This CDR3 is built from 15 residues. From germline, CDR1 is SGDLS and CDR2 YYNGEE. Germline trimming cut 4 bases from V and 3 bases from J; bases unmatched to any gene: 4. Here the CDR3 reads CASSPTSGREETQYF. In nucleotides, the CDR3 is TGTGCCAGCAGCCCGACTAGCGGGAGAGAAGAGACCCAGTACTTC. Based on the CDR3 plus reference TRBV9 and TRBJ2-5, the full variable domain is DSGVTQTPKHLITATGQRVTLRCSPRSGDLSVYWYQQSLDQGLQFLIQYYNGEERAKGNILERFSAQQFPDLHSELNLSSLELGDSALYFCASSPTSGREETQYFGPGTRLLVL.

The chain employs TRBV7-3 and TRBJ2-5, with TRBD1 identical over 8 bases. The CDR3 contains 17 residues. Germline loops: CDR1 SGHTA, CDR2 FQGTGA. Trimming at V came to 0 bases and at J to 1 base, leaving 7 bases not matched to a gene. CDR3 nucleotides: TGTGCCAGCAGCTTAACTGGACAGGGCACAGCCCAAGAGACCCAGTACTTC. Protein: CASSLTGQGTAQETQYF.

The chain combines TRBV5-1 with TRBJ2-7, with 10 nucleotides matching TRBD1. The CDR3 length is 15 residues. Germline assignment: CDR1 SGHRS and CDR2 YFSETQ. V lost 0 bases, J lost 2 bases, and 2 bases stayed unmatched. CDR3 DNA: TGCGCCAGCAGCTTGGACGGGACAGGGGCCTACGAGCAGTACTTC. Its protein product is CASSLDGTGAYEQYF.

The rearrangement links TRBV19 to TRBJ2-2, with TRBD2 matching 7 bases. The CDR3 consists of 14 residues. Per germline, CDR1 LNHDA and CDR2 SQIVND (reference sequence). V trimming: 3 bases; J trimming: 5 bases; junction bases outside the gene matches: 3. The CDR3 coding sequence is TGTGCCAGTAGTATGGACGGGGGGACCGGGGAGCTGTTTTTT. It yields the protein CASSMDGGTGELFF. Full variable domain (rest looked up from reference TRBV19 and TRBJ2-2): DGGITQSPKYLFRKEGQNVTLSCEQNLNHDAMYWYRQDPGQGLRLIYYSQIVNDFQKGDIAEGYSVSREKKESFPLTVTSAQKNPTAFYLCASSMDGGTGELFFGEGSRLTVL.

The gene calls are TRBV5-5 and TRBJ1-4, with D perhaps matching TRBD1 (5 bases). V was shortened by 4 bases and J by 2 bases, with 15 bases between the two germline ends. The length of the CDR3 is 16 residues. The V gene's germline CDR1 is SGHKS and CDR2 YYEKEE (reference sequence). The CDR3 is CASSQGSWVTNEKLFF. Here the CDR3 DNA reads TGTGCCAGCAGCCAGGGATCCTGGGTGACTAATGAAAAACTGTTTTTT.

J is TRBJ1-3 and V is TRBV6-5, with D hard to call. The V end was cut by 0 bases, the J end by 1 base, with 4 bases between. Germline V gene lookup returns CDR1 MNHEY and CDR2 SVGAGI. This CDR3 comprises 14 residues. CDR3 bases: TGTGCCAGCAGTTACTCGAGTTCTGGAAACACCATATATTTT. Protein product: CASSYSSSGNTIYF.